The 2 T cell receptor beta chains below come from one sample, sequenced in a study of cytomegalovirus exposure and HLA in healthy donors. Using immunoSEQ multiplex PCR, the repertoire was profiled, and TCRdb retains in-frame clones only, with some absent. The repertoire holds approximately 120,000 clones, with about 88% as singletons. Sequenced material: PBMCs. These receptors came from a woman between 18 and 29 years old in good health and CMV-seronegative.

This clone was observed a single time. J is TRBJ2-7 and V is TRBV21-1; the table's D call of TRBD2 was not tested on the DNA. TRBV21-1 has pseudogene status. The CDR3 runs 15 residues. The CDR3 spells CASSTGLAGVYEQYV. The DNA for the CDR3 is TGTGCCAGCAGCACGGGACTAGCGGGGGTATACGAGCAGTACGTC.

This clone has a handful of counts. The V gene is TRBV10-1, the J gene TRBJ2-2; perhaps TRBD2 as D (5 bases). Germline V gives CDR1 WNHNN, CDR2 SYGVQD (reference sequence). V lost 6 bases and J lost 6, with 14 bases in between. The CDR3 consists of 14 residues. Here the CDR3 reads CASSSYSGSGELFF. The DNA for the CDR3 is TGCGCCAGCAGCAGTTATTCGGGGTCCGGGGAGCTGTTTTTT.